What follows are 27 T cell receptor beta chains derived from one specimen sequenced in a study of shared clonotypes between healthy human individuals. TCRdb's copy holds only in-frame clones and misses some; the assay was immunoSEQ multiplex PCR. The repertoire holds over a million clones, with around 74% as singletons. The material sequenced was memory CD4+ T cells sorted from blood. Subset specified: CD45RA-negative fraction. The receptors derive from a man younger than 35 in good health.

This clone was observed at least ten times. The chain recombines TRBV5-1 with TRBJ2-1; D is uncertain. Germline CDR1 SGHRS, CDR2 YFSETQ. This CDR3 is built from 14 residues. V lost 2 bases and J 6 bases, leaving 12 bases between the germline ends. The CDR3: CASSFGQVGNEQFF. For the CDR3, the DNA is TGCGCCAGCAGCTTTGGTCAGGTGGGCAATGAGCAGTTCTTC. The full variable domain, its missing parts supplied by reference TRBV5-1 and TRBJ2-1, is KAGVTQTPRYLIKTRGQQVTLSCSPISGHRSVSWYQQTPGQGLQFLFEYFSETQRNKGNFPGRFSGRQFSNSRSEMNVSTLELGDSALYLCASSFGQVGNEQFFGPGTRLTVL.

The chain combines TRBV5-6 with TRBJ2-5; the match to TRBD1 covers 7 bases. Per the germline V gene, CDR1 is SGHDT and CDR2 is YYEEEE. This CDR3 has 16 residues. After removal of 3 bases from V and 5 bases from J, the junction contained 13 bases not matched to a gene. CDR3 protein: CASSYPDRVGEETQYF. CDR3 nucleotides: TGTGCCAGCAGCTACCCCGACAGGGTTGGGGAGGAGACCCAGTACTTC.

This chain joins TRBV7-2 and TRBJ2-3; 9 positions agree with TRBD1. In germline, CDR1 is SGHTA, CDR2 FQGNSA. The trim removed 5 bases at V and 5 bases at J, leaving 5 bases unmatched. This CDR3 spans 14 amino acids. The CDR3 nucleotides are TGTGCCAGCAGCCTACAGGGGGCTCGAGATACGCAGTATTTT. This translates into CASSLQGARDTQYF.

V is TRBV9 and J is TRBJ2-2, with 7 positions matching TRBD1. Germline V gene lookup returns CDR1 SGDLS and CDR2 YYNGEE. This CDR3 has 16 amino acids. After removal of 3 bases from V and 1 base from J, the junction contained 6 bases not matched to a gene. The CDR3 region has the DNA TGTGCCAGCAGCGGACCCGGGACAGTGAACACCGGGGAGCTGTTTTTT. Protein product: CASSGPGTVNTGELFF.

V is TRBV4-2 and J is TRBJ2-1, with 8 bases matching TRBD1. J lost 4 bases, V lost 1 base, and 6 bases had no gene match. Germline loops: CDR1 LGHNA, CDR2 YNFKEQ. There are 16 residues in the CDR3. CDR3 in amino acids: CASSQAATGAYNEQFF. The DNA of the CDR3 is TGTGCCAGCAGCCAAGCCGCGACAGGGGCTTACAATGAGCAGTTCTTC.

The J gene is TRBJ2-2, the V gene TRBV6-5, with TRBD2 identical over 7 bases. The CDR3 sequence is 14 residues long. V lost 6 bases to trimming and J lost 6 bases; unmatched junction nucleotides: 7. Germline lookup yields CDR1 MNHEY and CDR2 SVGAGI. DNA for the CDR3: TGTGCCAGCAGCCGGAAGGGAGGGGCCGGGGAGCTGTTTTTT. Translation gives CASSRKGGAGELFF.

The genes are TRBV27 and TRBJ2-6; D might be TRBD1 (6 bases). Germline CDR1 and CDR2: MNHEY and SMNVEV (reference sequence). The V end was cut by 4 bases, the J end by 2 bases, with 9 bases between. This CDR3 region has 15 residues. The CDR3 DNA sequence: TGTGCCAGCAGTTCGGACAGCCCTGGGGCCAACGTCCTGACTTTC. This translates into CASSSDSPGANVLTF.

This chain links TRBV7-2 with TRBJ2-5; no definite D call. Trimming cost V 2 bases and J 6 bases, with 13 bases left between them. There are 14 residues in the CDR3. CDR1 SGHTA and CDR2 FQGNSA come from the germline V gene. This CDR3 reads CASSLLGAVQTQYF. DNA of the CDR3: TGTGCCAGCAGCTTATTGGGCGCAGTCCAGACCCAGTACTTC.

The rearrangement joins TRBV18 to TRBJ2-3; a possible D gene is TRBD2 (6 bases). Germline V gene sequence: CDR1 KGHSH, CDR2 LQKENI. This CDR3 is 14 amino acids long. V shed 4 bases and J shed 8 bases, with 16 bases lying between them. CDR3 nucleotides: TGTGCCAGCTCACGGGACTCGGCCGGAGGTACGCAGTATTTT. Encoded protein: CASSRDSAGGTQYF.

The rearrangement joins TRBV5-1 to TRBJ2-1, with D maybe TRBD2 (5 bases). The V and J ends lost 2 bases and 0 bases respectively, with 9 bases between them. The germline V gene has CDR1 SGHRS and CDR2 YFSETQ. This CDR3 region has 15 residues. The DNA of the CDR3 is TGCGCCAGCAGCTTTAGCGTTAGCTCCTACAATGAGCAGTTCTTC. This gives the protein CASSFSVSSYNEQFF.

The chain carries TRBV6-1 and TRBJ1-1; no clear D. Trimming pared 2 bases from V and 0 bases from J, leaving 7 bases between. CDR3 length: 14 residues. The V gene's germline CDR1 is MNHNS and CDR2 SASEGT. The CDR3: CASSEPSLNTEAFF. The CDR3 DNA follows: TGTGCCAGCAGTGAACCTTCGTTGAACACTGAAGCTTTCTTT.

The chain combines TRBV5-6 with TRBJ1-3; 9 positions match TRBD1. The CDR3 extends over 16 amino acids. Germline V gene sequence: CDR1 SGHDT, CDR2 YYEEEE. The V segment lost 9 bases and the J segment 1 base; nucleotides outside the gene matches: 11. CDR3 in amino acids: CAKRWRDRDSGNTIYF. The CDR3 nucleotides are TGTGCCAAAAGGTGGCGGGACAGGGATTCTGGAAACACCATATATTTT.

The CDR3 DNA follows: TGCAGCGCTTTCCGGGGGGCACCGTTATACAATGAGCAGTTCTTC. Translation gives CSAFRGAPLYNEQFF. The rearrangement links TRBV29-1 to TRBJ2-1, with D possibly matching TRBD2 (7 bases). This CDR3 has 15 amino acids. CDR1 is SQVTM and CDR2 is ANQGSEA in the germline V gene. The V end lost 7 bases, the J end lost 4 bases, and 20 bases lay between the germline ends.

This clone appeared a few times. The V call is TRBV30, the J call TRBJ1-2, with a possible D match to TRBD1 (6 bases). Germline CDR1 is GTSNPN and CDR2 is SVGIG (reference sequence). V lost 0 bases and J lost 5, with 19 bases in between. This CDR3 region has 16 residues. Written as DNA, the CDR3 is TGTGCCTGGAGTGTAAACATTCGGACAGCAAAATATGGCTACACCTTC. It translates to CAWSVNIRTAKYGYTF.

The chain recombines TRBV7-2 with TRBJ2-5; 11 bases are a match to TRBD2. The germline gives CDR1 SGHTA, CDR2 FQGNSA. V trimming: 4 bases; J trimming: 5 bases; junction bases outside the gene matches: 9. This CDR3 is built from 16 residues. CDR3 in DNA: TGTGCCAGCAGCTCGGGACTAGCGGCTAGGTGGGAGACCCAGTACTTC. It specifies CASSSGLAARWETQYF.

The rearrangement links TRBV18 to TRBJ1-1; the D is unclear. Germline V gene lookup returns CDR1 KGHSH and CDR2 LQKENI. This CDR3 spans 14 amino acids. The germline V and J ends were trimmed by 2 bases and 0 bases, with 7 bases remaining between them. The CDR3 reads CASSPGEMNTEAFF. The CDR3 DNA is TGTGCCAGCTCACCAGGGGAGATGAACACTGAAGCTTTCTTT.

The V gene is TRBV5-1, the J gene TRBJ1-6; no clear D. The germline V and J ends were trimmed by 7 bases and 12 bases, with 20 bases remaining between them. This CDR3 has 14 residues. Germline CDR1 and CDR2: SGHRS and YFSETQ. CDR3 region: CASSREAGIGPLHF. CDR3 coding DNA: TGCGCCAGCTCCCGGGAGGCCGGGATAGGACCCCTCCACTTT. Drawing the rest from reference TRBV5-1 and TRBJ1-6, the complete variable domain is KAGVTQTPRYLIKTRGQQVTLSCSPISGHRSVSWYQQTPGQGLQFLFEYFSETQRNKGNFPGRFSGRQFSNSRSEMNVSTLELGDSALYLCASSREAGIGPLHFGNGTRLTVT.

This clone was counted ten times or more. This rearrangement joins TRBV4-1 to TRBJ1-4; no clear D gene. Germline CDR1 and CDR2: MGHRA and YSYEKL. The CDR3 has 16 residues. V lost 1 base to trimming and J lost 0 bases, with 9 bases between them. CDR3 loop: CASSQVLGSTNEKLFF. The CDR3 DNA follows: TGCGCCAGCAGCCAAGTTTTGGGTTCAACTAATGAAAAACTGTTTTTT.

V gene TRBV5-1 combines with J gene TRBJ1-2, with TRBD1 as a possible D gene (5 bases). Germline values: CDR1 SGHRS, CDR2 YFSETQ. The CDR3 is made up of 16 amino acids. The ends were cut back, 0 bases at V and 3 bases at J, with 15 bases in the middle. In DNA, the CDR3 is TGCGCCAGCAGCTTGGTTGGGTTGAGGGGCTACTATGGCTACACCTTC. It encodes CASSLVGLRGYYGYTF.

V is TRBV6-5 and J is TRBJ1-2; no reliable D call. The germline V gene has CDR1 MNHEY and CDR2 SVGAGI. The CDR3 is 12 amino acids. V lost 1 base, J lost 8 bases, and 8 bases lay in between. CDR3: CASSYLGSGYTF. CDR3 DNA sequence: TGTGCCAGCAGTTACTTAGGATCCGGCTACACCTTC.

To note about this clone: The germline gene is not matched at one end of the junction; a read error may be the cause. The CDR3 DNA follows: TGTGCCAGCAGTGACTCCGGGGTAACTAATGAAAAACTGTTTTTT. This codes for CASSDSGVTNEKLFF. The chain employs TRBV6-5 and TRBJ1-4; D remains ambiguous. Germline V gene lookup returns CDR1 MNHEY and CDR2 SVGAGI. The CDR3 covers 15 residues.

This chain uses TRBV19 with TRBJ1-2, with a tentative D call TRBD1 (5 bases). The CDR3 has 13 residues. The V gene lost 3 bases and the J gene lost 6 bases, with 11 bases spanning the gap. Germline CDR1 is LNHDA and CDR2 is SQIVND (reference sequence). CDR3 sequence reads: CASSINRRDGYTF. The DNA of the CDR3 is TGTGCCAGTAGTATTAACCGCAGGGATGGCTACACCTTC.

CDR3 sequence: CASSPGQERGYTF. CDR3 nucleotides: TGCGCCAGCAGCCCGGGACAGGAGCGTGGCTACACCTTC. The V gene is TRBV10-1, the J gene TRBJ1-2; 8 nucleotides agree with TRBD1. Germline CDR1 and CDR2: WNHNN and SYGVQD (reference sequence). The CDR3 is made up of 13 amino acids. Unmatched junction bases numbered 7, after V lost 6 bases and J lost 7 bases.

V usage is TRBV18 and J usage is TRBJ2-3; the D is unclear. V was clipped by 3 bases and J by 0 bases, with 7 bases between them. There are 14 residues in the CDR3. In germline, CDR1 is KGHSH, CDR2 LQKENI. The DNA for the CDR3 is TGTGCCAGCTCACCCGTTCCTAGCACAGATACGCAGTATTTT. It yields the protein CASSPVPSTDTQYF.

The V and J genes are TRBV7-9 and TRBJ2-7; TRBD2 aligns across 15 bases. Germline V gene lookup returns CDR1 SEHNR and CDR2 FQNEAQ (reference sequence). V dropped 0 bases and J dropped 6; count of bases not matched to a gene: 3. This CDR3 contains 16 residues. CDR3 amino acids: CASSLAGGLAGGEQYF. The DNA for the CDR3 is TGTGCCAGCAGCTTAGCCGGGGGACTAGCGGGAGGCGAGCAGTACTTC.

This chain links TRBV6-6 with TRBJ1-1; 8 bases line up with TRBD1. The CDR3 consists of 15 residues. CDR1 MNHNY and CDR2 SVGAGI come from the germline V gene (reference sequence). With V trimmed by 6 bases and J by 4 bases, 10 bases remained unmatched. CDR3 residues: CASSYRADRATEAFF. The CDR3 DNA reads as TGTGCCAGCAGCTATCGCGCGGACAGGGCCACTGAAGCTTTCTTT.

V and J are TRBV5-5 and TRBJ1-5, with D unclear. V was cut by 0 bases and J by 3 bases, with 16 bases left in between. The CDR3 spans 17 residues. Per germline, CDR1 SGHKS and CDR2 YYEKEE (reference sequence). The CDR3 spells CASSLAAGSGNNQPQHF. DNA of the CDR3: TGTGCCAGCAGCTTGGCGGCTGGTTCGGGTAACAATCAGCCCCAGCATTTT.